These 8 T cell receptor beta chains share one sample of origin, sequenced in a study of shared clonotypes between healthy human individuals. Profiled with immunoSEQ multiplex PCR; TCRdb holds only in-frame clones, not every one. The profile shows more than 1.2 million clones, approximately 98.5% of them singletons. The sample comprised naive CD4+ T cells sorted from blood. The subset is: CD45RA+ positively selected. The origin of the receptors is a man aged 25 to 40 in good health.

The sample holds one count of this clone. The chain recombines TRBV28 with TRBJ2-2, with D possibly being TRBD1 (5 bases). The CDR3 runs to 14 residues. CDR1 MDHEN and CDR2 SYDVKM come from the germline V gene. Between the trimmed V and J ends, which lost 5 bases and 4 bases, there was a span of 11 bases. The CDR3 is CASSDSGATGELFF. The CDR3 DNA sequence: TGTGCCAGCAGTGACAGTGGGGCCACCGGGGAGCTGTTTTTT.

This chain uses TRBV5-1 with TRBJ2-1; weak D call: TRBD2 (6 bases). The V gene's germline CDR1 is SGHRS and CDR2 YFSETQ. V lost 0 bases and J 8 bases, leaving 15 bases between the germline ends. CDR3 length: 15 amino acids. The CDR3 DNA follows: TGCGCCAGCAGCTTGGGTGGCGGGACTTTCCATGAGCAGTTCTTC. It translates to CASSLGGGTFHEQFF.

The genes are TRBV18 and TRBJ2-7, with 9 bases that match TRBD1. There are 16 residues in the CDR3. Germline V gene sequence: CDR1 KGHSH, CDR2 LQKENI. The J segment lost 3 bases and the V segment lost 3 bases, leaving 9 bases of the junction unmatched. CDR3 nucleotide sequence: TGTGCCAGCTCACCCTCCACGCCGGGACAGGGCTACGAGCAGTACTTC. Translating gives CASSPSTPGQGYEQYF.

The J gene is TRBJ2-1, the V gene TRBV11-2; 9 nucleotides match TRBD2. This CDR3 is 18 amino acids long. J gave up 4 bases and V 5 bases, and 15 bases lay outside the gene matches. Germline V lookup: CDR1 SGHAT, CDR2 FQNNGV. CDR3 amino acids: CASSPSRLAGVFYNEQFF. CDR3 coding DNA: TGTGCCAGCAGCCCATCCCGCTTAGCGGGAGTTTTTTACAATGAGCAGTTCTTC.

The chain has TRBV6-1 and TRBJ2-6; TRBD1 is a possible D gene (6 bases). Trimming removed 4 bases at V and 4 bases at J, with 11 bases between. This CDR3 region has 15 residues. Germline V gene sequence: CDR1 MNHNS, CDR2 SASEGT. The chain's CDR3 is CASSGQARGANVLTF. DNA for the CDR3: TGTGCCAGCAGTGGACAGGCGAGGGGGGCCAACGTCCTGACTTTC.

The gene calls are TRBV6-5 and TRBJ2-1; TRBD1 matches at 12 bases. This CDR3 is 15 amino acids long. Germline lookup yields CDR1 MNHEY and CDR2 SVGAGI. V was clipped by 2 bases and J by 16 bases; unmatched bases: 12. CDR3 in amino acids: CASSYAGQGARRYFF. CDR3 bases: TGTGCCAGCAGTTACGCGGGACAGGGGGCGAGGAGGTACTTCTTC.

The chain links TRBV7-6 to TRBJ2-1, with D maybe TRBD2 (7 bases). This CDR3 comprises 16 residues. V lost 5 bases and J lost 1, with 15 bases in between. CDR1 and CDR2 (germline): SGHVS, FNYEAQ. CDR3 amino acids: CASSGIGGRSYNEQFF. DNA for the CDR3: TGTGCCAGCAGCGGGATCGGGGGGCGGTCCTACAATGAGCAGTTCTTC.

This chain uses TRBV5-1 with TRBJ2-5; no reliable D call. The germline CDR1 and CDR2 sequences are SGHRS and YFSETQ. V was trimmed by 0 bases and J by 3 bases, leaving 12 bases between them. The CDR3 spans 15 residues. The CDR3 nucleotides read TGCGCCAGCAGCTTGGAATCCAGGTGGGAAGAGACCCAGTACTTC. It is translated as CASSLESRWEETQYF.